The 23 T cell receptor beta chains presented below share a single source sample, sequenced in a study of blood T cell repertoires in COVID-19. Some clones are missing from TCRdb's copy, which holds only in-frame ones; the method was immunoSEQ multiplex PCR. The data show 100,000 to 150,000 clones, with more than 70% seen just once and roughly 1.2% held by the top ten. Sequences were obtained from peripheral blood. The receptors stem from a woman aged 80 or older with acute or convalescent COVID-19.

The CDR3 nucleotides are TGTGCCAGCAGCTTAGCGACAGGGGGGCAGTTCTTC. Protein product: CASSLATGGQFF. The chain links TRBV7-9 to TRBJ2-1, with 9 nucleotides matching TRBD1. Germline V gene data show CDR1 as SEHNR and CDR2 as FQNEAQ (reference sequence). This CDR3 is built from 12 residues. The junction had 0 bases not matched to a gene; V was cut back by 0 bases and J by 12 bases.

Regarding this clone: An end of the junction differs from the germline gene, which may be a read error. The rearrangement links TRBV7-9 to TRBJ1-1, with TRBD1 as a possible D gene (5 bases). The CDR3 has 14 amino acids. The germline gives CDR1 SEHNR, CDR2 FQNEAQ (reference sequence). The CDR3 loop is CASSLQGKGTGAFF. In DNA form, the CDR3 reads TGTGCCAGCAGCTTGCAAGGTAAAGGGACTGGAGCTTTCTTT.

The chain carries TRBV4-1 and TRBJ1-3; 7 bases match TRBD1. Germline-derived CDR1 and CDR2 are MGHRA and YSYEKL. V trimming: 4 bases; J trimming: 2 bases; junction bases outside the gene matches: 5. The length of the CDR3 is 15 residues. The CDR3 DNA reads as TGCGCCAGCAGCCTTCCGGGACAGACTGGAAACACCATATATTTT. Its protein is CASSLPGQTGNTIYF.

This clone was seen only a few times. This chain links TRBV7-9 with TRBJ1-4; D not certain. The V end was cut by 7 bases, the J end by 0 bases, with 6 bases between. The germline gives CDR1 SEHNR, CDR2 FQNEAQ (reference sequence). This CDR3 has 13 residues. The CDR3 sequence is CASTRATNEKLFF. The CDR3 DNA follows: TGTGCCAGCACGCGGGCAACTAATGAAAAACTGTTTTTT.

This sequence joins TRBV4-1 and TRBJ2-7, with D perhaps matching TRBD2 (6 bases). V shed 0 bases and J shed 2 bases, with 17 bases lying between them. Per the germline V gene, CDR1 is MGHRA and CDR2 is YSYEKL. The CDR3 covers 17 residues. For the CDR3, the DNA is TGCGCCAGCAGCCAAGACGTACGGGGGAATAGCCCCTACGAGCAGTACTTC. Its protein is CASSQDVRGNSPYEQYF.

The V and J genes are TRBV9 and TRBJ2-7; D unclear. Germline assignment: CDR1 SGDLS and CDR2 YYNGEE. Trimming took 0 bases from V and 3 from J, leaving 13 bases between them. This CDR3 region has 15 residues. The CDR3 is CASSVVLRGVYEQYF. CDR3 nucleotides: TGTGCCAGCAGCGTAGTTTTGCGAGGAGTCTACGAGCAGTACTTC.

This chain uses TRBV28 with TRBJ2-1; 8 nucleotides align to TRBD1. The germline gives CDR1 MDHEN, CDR2 SYDVKM. The trim removed 6 bases at V and 4 bases at J, leaving 11 bases unmatched. The CDR3 is 16 residues long. In DNA form, the CDR3 reads TGTGCCAGCAGCCTCCCGGGACAGGTACCTTACAATGAGCAGTTCTTC. Protein product: CASSLPGQVPYNEQFF. The full variable domain, with the rest looked up from reference TRBV28 and TRBJ2-1, is DVKVTQSSRYLVKRTGEKVFLECVQDMDHENMFWYRQDPGLGLRLIYFSYDVKMKEKGDIPEGYSVSREKKERFSLILESASTNQTSMYLCASSLPGQVPYNEQFFGPGTRLTVL.

The V gene is TRBV7-6, the J gene TRBJ1-2; TRBD1 aligns across 8 bases. V lost 5 bases and J lost 10; bases outside the gene matches: 12. The V gene's germline CDR1 is SGHVS and CDR2 FNYEAQ. The CDR3 spans 14 residues. CDR3 coding DNA: TGTGCCAGCAGCCCACGGGGGACAGGCCCCAACTACACCTTC. Protein: CASSPRGTGPNYTF.

V usage is TRBV14 and J usage is TRBJ2-1, with TRBD1 matching over 7 bases. The CDR3 contains 18 residues. Germline CDR1 is SGHDN and CDR2 is FVKESK. Losses at the gene ends were 3 bases for V and 4 bases for J; bases not matched to a gene: 15. The DNA for the CDR3 is TGTGCCAGCAGCCAGAGGGGTGGGGGACAGAGCCAATACAATGAGCAGTTCTTC. Residues: CASSQRGGGQSQYNEQFF.

In DNA, the CDR3 is TGTGCCAGTAACTTGGGTACAGGGAATAAGGGAGGCTACACCTTC. As protein: CASNLGTGNKGGYTF. The rearrangement links TRBV19 to TRBJ1-2, with D tentatively TRBD1 (6 bases). Germline V lookup: CDR1 LNHDA, CDR2 SQIVND (reference sequence). The CDR3 length is 15 residues. V was trimmed by 7 bases and J by 8 bases, leaving 23 bases between them. The full variable domain, completed using reference TRBV19 and TRBJ1-2, is DGGITQSPKYLFRKEGQNVTLSCEQNLNHDAMYWYRQDPGQGLRLIYYSQIVNDFQKGDIAEGYSVSREKKESFPLTVTSAQKNPTAFYLCASNLGTGNKGGYTFGSGTRLTVV.

The CDR3 sequence: CASSLGTIGSEQYF. Written as DNA, the CDR3 is TGTGCCAGCAGTTTAGGGACTATCGGCTCCGAGCAGTACTTC. The chain employs TRBV27 and TRBJ2-7; 7 bases align to TRBD2. The CDR3 has 14 amino acids. CDR1 and CDR2 from the germline V gene are MNHEY and SMNVEV (reference sequence). The J segment lost 6 bases and the V segment lost 2 bases, leaving 7 bases of the junction unmatched.

This sequence joins TRBV5-4 and TRBJ2-2, with a possible D match to TRBD2 (6 bases). This CDR3 comprises 15 residues. Germline V lookup: CDR1 SGHNT, CDR2 YYREEE (reference sequence). The V and J ends lost 5 bases and 3 bases respectively, with 14 bases between them. The CDR3 coding sequence is TGTGCCAGCAGTAAAGGAGGGCCGGACACCGGGGAGCTGTTTTTT. Encoded protein: CASSKGGPDTGELFF.

The CDR3 nucleotides read TGCGCCAGCAGCCAAATACAGGGGGCCGCTGAAGCTTTCTTT. This codes for CASSQIQGAAEAFF. The chain uses TRBV4-1 and TRBJ1-1; TRBD1 matches at 9 bases. The germline V gene has CDR1 MGHRA and CDR2 YSYEKL. The CDR3 contains 14 residues. V lost 2 bases to trimming and J lost 6 bases; unmatched junction nucleotides: 4.

The chain combines TRBV7-8 with TRBJ2-7, with TRBD1 matching over 10 bases. The J segment lost 6 bases and the V segment lost 2 bases, leaving 7 bases of the junction unmatched. This CDR3 contains 15 residues. Germline V gene data show CDR1 as SGHVS and CDR2 as FQNEAQ. CDR3 in DNA: TGTGCCAGCAGCTTATGGGACAGGGGAGGAGGCGAGCAGTACTTC. Amino acid sequence: CASSLWDRGGGEQYF.

The chain is built from TRBV7-3 and TRBJ1-5; D is unresolved. CDR3 length: 14 amino acids. The V end was cut by 5 bases, the J end by 0 bases, with 8 bases between. Germline CDR1 reads SGHTA; CDR2 reads FQGTGA. The CDR3 here is CASSAGGSNQPQHF. CDR3 nucleotide sequence: TGTGCCAGCAGCGCCGGAGGTAGCAATCAGCCCCAGCATTTT.

This chain links TRBV9 with TRBJ2-7, with D possibly TRBD2 on 6 matching bases. V lost 0 bases and J lost 1, with 11 bases in between. Germline V gives CDR1 SGDLS, CDR2 YYNGEE. This CDR3 spans 15 amino acids. The CDR3 sequence: CASSVGAGLSYEQYF. The DNA of the CDR3 is TGTGCCAGCAGCGTAGGGGCGGGACTTTCCTACGAGCAGTACTTC.

The rearrangement joins TRBV29-1 to TRBJ2-1; 7 nucleotides match TRBD2. There are 13 residues in the CDR3. J was trimmed by 7 bases and V by 4 bases; bases with no gene match: 7. CDR1 and CDR2 (germline): SQVTM, ANQGSEA. The CDR3 here is CSVVPGGPNEQFF. The CDR3 region has the DNA TGCAGCGTTGTCCCGGGGGGTCCAAATGAGCAGTTCTTC.

The chain carries TRBV10-3 and TRBJ2-1; weak D call: TRBD2 (6 bases). Germline CDR1 ENHRY, CDR2 SYGVKD. This CDR3 has 13 residues. Trimming pared 6 bases from V and 5 bases from J, leaving 11 bases between. Here the CDR3 reads CAISTGTDNEQFF. The CDR3, as DNA: TGTGCCATCAGCACCGGGACTGACAATGAGCAGTTCTTC.

The genes are TRBV7-9 and TRBJ1-2, with D perhaps matching TRBD1 (5 bases). This CDR3 has 14 residues. Per germline, CDR1 SEHNR and CDR2 FQNEAQ (reference sequence). The V end lost 2 bases, the J end lost 0 bases, and 7 bases lay between the germline ends. The CDR3 here is CASSLPGSNYGYTF. The CDR3 nucleotides are TGTGCCAGCAGCTTACCAGGGTCTAACTATGGCTACACCTTC.

This clone has just a few counts. The chain couples TRBV27 to TRBJ2-1; 13 bases are shared with TRBD2. The CDR3 sequence is 16 residues long. V lost 8 bases to trimming and J lost 5 bases; unmatched junction nucleotides: 9. Germline CDR1 reads MNHEY; CDR2 reads SMNVEV (reference sequence). Written as DNA, the CDR3 is TGTGCCAGCCGTTACTCCGGGACTAGCGGGAACAATGAGCAGTTCTTC. Its translation is CASRYSGTSGNNEQFF.

DNA for the CDR3: TGTGCCAGCACGGCAGACAGGACGCGGGGGGGCCTCAACGAGCAGTACTTC. It encodes CASTADRTRGGLNEQYF. The rearrangement joins TRBV2 to TRBJ2-7, with 9 bases aligning to TRBD2. The CDR3 spans 17 residues. Trimming removed 7 bases from V and 5 bases from J; junction bases left unmatched: 18. Germline values: CDR1 SNHLY, CDR2 FYNNEI.

The count of this clone is one. The chain has TRBV19 and TRBJ2-3; no clear D gene. The V end lost 4 bases, the J end lost 5 bases, and 4 bases lay between the germline ends. This CDR3 region has 11 residues. CDR1 LNHDA and CDR2 SQIVND come from the germline V gene (reference sequence). CDR3: CASSNLDTQYF. The CDR3 bases are TGTGCCAGTAGTAACTTAGATACGCAGTATTTT.

About this clone itself: Different DNA sequences within this sample yield the same CDR3. The chain has TRBV7-2 and TRBJ1-6, with a weak D call TRBD1 (6 bases). Germline V gives CDR1 SGHTA, CDR2 FQGNSA. The germline V and J ends were trimmed by 1 base and 6 bases, with 7 bases remaining between them. The CDR3 extends over 14 amino acids. CDR3 sequence reads: CASSLDRANSPLHF. CDR3 coding DNA: TGTGCCAGCAGCTTAGACAGGGCTAATTCACCCCTCCACTTT.